These 14 T cell receptor beta chains share one sample of origin, sequenced in a study of cytomegalovirus exposure and HLA in healthy donors. Both 60 Vbeta primers and 13 Jbeta primers went into the PCR. The method was immunoSEQ multiplex PCR; TCRdb's version includes in-frame clones alone and lacks a portion of them. The sample holds about 67,000 clones, about four fifths seen once. The sequencing input was PBMCs. The source of these receptors is a young woman in good health and CMV-seronegative.

The chain joins TRBV5-1 to TRBJ1-2; D might be TRBD1 (6 bases). V lost 5 bases to trimming and J lost 4 bases, with 15 bases between them. This CDR3 is built from 14 residues. Germline CDR1 is SGHRS and CDR2 is YFSETQ. In DNA form, the CDR3 reads TGCGCCAGCAGGGACTTAGGGGACACCTATGGCTACACCTTC. Translating it yields CASRDLGDTYGYTF. Combining the CDR3 with reference TRBV5-1 and TRBJ1-2 gives the whole variable domain KAGVTQTPRYLIKTRGQQVTLSCSPISGHRSVSWYQQTPGQGLQFLFEYFSETQRNKGNFPGRFSGRQFSNSRSEMNVSTLELGDSALYLCASRDLGDTYGYTFGSGTRLTVV.

The V gene is TRBV9, the J gene TRBJ2-1; TRBD2 might be the D (6 bases). V lost 5 bases to trimming and J lost 7 bases, with 13 bases between them. Germline CDR1 and CDR2: SGDLS and YYNGEE. CDR3 size: 13 residues. The CDR3 sequence: CASSTGRGNEQFF. In DNA form, the CDR3 reads TGTGCCAGCAGTACGGGACGGGGGAATGAGCAGTTCTTC. Filled out from reference TRBV9 and TRBJ2-1, the complete variable domain reads DSGVTQTPKHLITATGQRVTLRCSPRSGDLSVYWYQQSLDQGLQFLIQYYNGEERAKGNILERFSAQQFPDLHSELNLSSLELGDSALYFCASSTGRGNEQFFGPGTRLTVL.

Only a few counts were recorded for this clone. The chain is built from TRBV14 and TRBJ1-5, with 8 bases that match TRBD1. V lost 3 bases to trimming and J lost 6 bases; unmatched junction nucleotides: 4. Germline assignment: CDR1 SGHDN and CDR2 FVKESK. The CDR3 runs to 14 residues. CDR3 sequence reads: CASSQGTGFQPQHF. The CDR3 region has the DNA TGTGCCAGCAGCCAGGGGACAGGTTTTCAGCCCCAGCATTTT.

The chain uses TRBV6-1 and TRBJ2-7; 8 positions agree with TRBD1. CDR1 and CDR2 (germline): MNHNS, SASEGT. Germline trimming cut 10 bases from V and 7 bases from J; bases unmatched to any gene: 12. The CDR3 runs 13 residues. The DNA of the CDR3 is TGTGCCACGGGCTGGGCAGGGGGCGGAGAGCAGTACTTC. It yields the protein CATGWAGGGEQYF.

The V call is TRBV14, the J call TRBJ1-1; 9 bases agree with TRBD1. V was clipped by 8 bases and J by 4 bases; unmatched bases: 14. Germline values: CDR1 SGHDN, CDR2 FVKESK. The CDR3 spans 16 residues. CDR3 sequence (DNA): TGTGCCAGCTCCCCTGGGGACAGGGTCTTCCTCACTGAAGCTTTCTTT. This sequence encodes CASSPGDRVFLTEAFF.

This clone has a handful of counts. The chain joins TRBV10-1 to TRBJ1-2; D is uncertain. The CDR3 totals 16 residues. V was clipped by 0 bases and J by 3 bases, with 14 bases between them. The germline gives CDR1 WNHNN, CDR2 SYGVQD (reference sequence). CDR3 residues: CASSESPSKEHYGYTF. DNA for the CDR3: TGCGCCAGCAGTGAGTCTCCTTCAAAAGAGCACTATGGCTACACCTTC.

The CDR3 region is CASTRVVQLNTEAFF. The CDR3 nucleotides are TGTGCCAGCACCCGGGTAGTCCAGCTCAACACTGAAGCTTTCTTT. The rearrangement uses TRBV28 and TRBJ1-1; D call uncertain. Trimming removed 7 bases at V and 2 bases at J, with 17 bases between. This CDR3 region has 15 residues. Looked up from germline, CDR1 is MDHEN and CDR2 is SYDVKM.

This clone has only one observation. Other DNA sequences in this sample translate to the same CDR3. The rearrangement uses TRBV9 and TRBJ1-3, with D hard to call. CDR3 length: 13 amino acids. Trimming removed 0 bases from V and 4 bases from J, with 5 bases in between. Germline-derived CDR1 and CDR2 are SGDLS and YYNGEE. The CDR3, as DNA: TGTGCCAGCAGCGTAGCACAGGGAAACACCATATATTTT. As protein: CASSVAQGNTIYF.

This chain connects TRBV19 to TRBJ1-4; D remains unclear. Trimming cost V 6 bases and J 0 bases, with 8 bases left between them. This CDR3 is built from 14 residues. The germline V gene has CDR1 LNHDA and CDR2 SQIVND (reference sequence). The chain's CDR3 is CASSSVATNEKLFF. The CDR3, as DNA: TGTGCCAGTAGCTCAGTTGCAACTAATGAAAAACTGTTTTTT.

V and J are TRBV10-1 and TRBJ1-4, with 7 bases aligning to TRBD1. The V segment lost 3 bases and the J segment 3 bases; nucleotides outside the gene matches: 4. Per the germline V gene, CDR1 is WNHNN and CDR2 is SYGVQD (reference sequence). This CDR3 spans 15 amino acids. The CDR3 nucleotides are TGCGCCAGCAGTGATTTTGGACAGGCTAATGAAAAACTGTTTTTT. Protein product: CASSDFGQANEKLFF.

The genes are TRBV2 and TRBJ1-1; D ambiguous. The CDR3 sequence is 14 residues long. The germline V gene encodes CDR1 SNHLY and CDR2 FYNNEI. Trimming removed 5 bases at V and 1 base at J, with 11 bases between. In DNA, the CDR3 is TGTGCCAGCAGTCTTAAAACAACGAACACTGAAGCTTTCTTT. Amino acid sequence: CASSLKTTNTEAFF.

The V and J genes are TRBV7-8 and TRBJ1-5, with D unclear. This CDR3 spans 16 amino acids. V lost 2 bases and J 0 bases, leaving 11 bases between the germline ends. In germline, CDR1 is SGHVS, CDR2 FQNEAQ. CDR3 amino acids: CASSLKELYSNQPQHF. The CDR3 nucleotides are TGTGCCAGCAGCTTAAAGGAGCTTTATAGCAATCAGCCCCAGCATTTT. Using reference TRBV7-8 and TRBJ1-5 for the parts outside the CDR3, the full variable domain is GAGVSQSPRYKVAKRGQDVALRCDPISGHVSLFWYQQALGQGPEFLTYFQNEAQLDKSGLPSDRFFAERPEGSVSTLKIQRTQQEDSAVYLCASSLKELYSNQPQHFGDGTRLSIL.

This clone appeared once. This sequence joins TRBV19 and TRBJ1-3; D is possibly TRBD1 (6 bases). Germline-derived CDR1 and CDR2 are LNHDA and SQIVND (reference sequence). The CDR3 length is 13 residues. Deletions cut 8 bases from V and 0 bases from J, with 8 bases between. Here the CDR3 reads CASGRGSGNTIYF. The CDR3 region has the DNA TGTGCCAGTGGCAGGGGCTCTGGAAACACCATATATTTT. Supplemented by reference TRBV19 and TRBJ1-3, the full variable domain reads DGGITQSPKYLFRKEGQNVTLSCEQNLNHDAMYWYRQDPGQGLRLIYYSQIVNDFQKGDIAEGYSVSREKKESFPLTVTSAQKNPTAFYLCASGRGSGNTIYFGEGSWLTVV.

The chain links TRBV18 to TRBJ1-5; no clear D. CDR3 length: 15 amino acids. Between the trimmed V and J ends, which lost 4 bases and 2 bases, there was a span of 12 bases. Germline V gene data show CDR1 as KGHSH and CDR2 as LQKENI. CDR3 sequence (DNA): TGTGCCAGCTCACAGACATCGGCTCGCAATCAGCCCCAGCATTTT. Translating it yields CASSQTSARNQPQHF.